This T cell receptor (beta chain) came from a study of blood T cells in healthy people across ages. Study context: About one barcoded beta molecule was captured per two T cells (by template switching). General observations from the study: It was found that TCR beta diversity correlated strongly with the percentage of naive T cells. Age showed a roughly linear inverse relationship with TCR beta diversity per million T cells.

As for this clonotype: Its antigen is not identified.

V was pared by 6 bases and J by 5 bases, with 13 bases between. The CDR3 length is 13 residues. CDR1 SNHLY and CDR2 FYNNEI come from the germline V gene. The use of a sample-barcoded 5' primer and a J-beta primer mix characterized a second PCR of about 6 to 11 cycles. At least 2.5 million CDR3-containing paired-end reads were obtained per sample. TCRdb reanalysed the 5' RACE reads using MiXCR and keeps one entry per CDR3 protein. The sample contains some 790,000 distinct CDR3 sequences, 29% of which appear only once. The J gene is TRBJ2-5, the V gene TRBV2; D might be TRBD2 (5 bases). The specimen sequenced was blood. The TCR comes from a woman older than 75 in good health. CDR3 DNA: TGTGCCAGCAGGAAGCTAGTAGCGGAGACCCAGTACTTC. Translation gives CASRKLVAETQYF.